The 17 T cell receptor beta chains in this list originate from one sample, sequenced in a study of T cells after yellow fever vaccination. TCRdb re-called the 5' RACE reads with MiXCR, one entry per CDR3 protein. The repertoire holds 350,000 or so distinct CDR3 sequences, with roughly 8.6% as singletons. Sequences were derived from PBMCs, sampled about 41 days after the first yellow fever vaccination. The receptor source for this set is a man younger than 35 who received the YFV17D yellow fever vaccine.

This clonotype was seen repeatedly, ten times or more. The V call is TRBV7-2, the J call TRBJ1-4; D unclear. CDR3 size: 14 residues. The ends were cut back, 8 bases at V and 2 bases at J, with 12 bases in the middle. Germline V gene sequence: CDR1 SGHTA, CDR2 FQGNSA. The CDR3: CASGRDWTNEKLFF. For the CDR3, the DNA is TGTGCCAGCGGCCGGGATTGGACTAATGAAAAACTGTTTTTT.

The V gene is TRBV4-3, the J gene TRBJ2-5, with D possibly being TRBD1 (5 bases). CDR3 length: 17 amino acids. Germline V gives CDR1 LGHNA, CDR2 YSLEER. V lost 0 bases, J lost 2 bases, and 16 bases lay in between. CDR3 nucleotides: TGCGCCAGCAGCCAAGAATGGGCCCGGGCAGGGCAAGAGACCCAGTACTTC. Translated, it gives CASSQEWARAGQETQYF.

The rearrangement joins TRBV7-9 to TRBJ1-6, with a tentative D call TRBD1 (5 bases). Trimming took 5 bases from V and 7 from J, leaving 15 bases between them. Germline values: CDR1 SEHNR, CDR2 FQNEAQ (reference sequence). This CDR3 spans 15 amino acids. The CDR3 DNA is TGTGCCAGCAGCACCACCCGGGACGGAAATTCACCCCTCCACTTT. This translates into CASSTTRDGNSPLHF.

This clonotype was counted ten times or more. The V call is TRBV6-5, the J call TRBJ1-4; tentative D call: TRBD1 (6 bases). Germline V gives CDR1 MNHEY, CDR2 SVGAGI. Deletions cut 6 bases from V and 8 bases from J, with 19 bases between. The CDR3 length is 15 residues. The CDR3 DNA follows: TGTGCCAGCAGAGGTACAGGGACTGGGAAGGAAAAACTGTTTTTT. It yields the protein CASRGTGTGKEKLFF.

This chain uses TRBV10-2 with TRBJ1-5; D not resolved. Between the trimmed V and J ends, which lost 0 bases and 0 bases, there was a span of 9 bases. CDR3 size: 16 residues. Germline CDR1 WSHSY, CDR2 SAAADI. DNA for the CDR3: TGCGCCAGCAGTGAGTCCCCGGGGAATAGCAATCAGCCCCAGCATTTT. Residues: CASSESPGNSNQPQHF.

This clonotype was seen a few times. CDR3 DNA: TGTGCCACCGGCCTGAACACTGAAGCTTTCTTT. Translated: CATGLNTEAFF. V and J are TRBV12-3 or TRBV12-4 and TRBJ1-1; D unresolved. The CDR3 is 11 amino acids. The V and J ends lost 10 bases and 0 bases respectively, with 6 bases between them.

The genes are TRBV5-5 and TRBJ1-6, with 11 bases aligning to TRBD1. This CDR3 comprises 17 residues. With V trimmed by 4 bases and J by 7 bases, 10 bases remained unmatched. Germline V gene lookup returns CDR1 SGHKS and CDR2 YYEKEE (reference sequence). Here the CDR3 reads CASSGGPRTGGNSPLHF. The CDR3 nucleotides read TGTGCCAGCAGCGGGGGACCTAGGACAGGGGGCAATTCACCCCTCCACTTT.

This clonotype has just a few counts. This sequence joins TRBV12-3 or TRBV12-4 and TRBJ2-6; possible D gene TRBD2, 5 bases. V was shortened by 3 bases and J by 1 base, with 13 bases between the two germline ends. CDR3 length: 17 amino acids. The CDR3 region is CASSFKRGGSGANVLTF. CDR3 sequence (DNA): TGTGCCAGCAGTTTTAAACGAGGCGGGTCTGGGGCCAACGTCCTGACTTTC.

This clonotype was seen repeatedly, ten times or more. The chain carries TRBV3-1 and TRBJ2-2; 11 bases line up with TRBD2. This CDR3 region has 18 residues. Germline V lookup: CDR1 LGHDT, CDR2 YNNKEL (reference sequence). Germline trimming cut 1 base from V and 6 bases from J; bases unmatched to any gene: 10. DNA for the CDR3: TGTGCCAGCAGCCAAGCCCCCGCAGTAGCGGGGGGGTCCGGGGAGCTGTTTTTT. Protein sequence: CASSQAPAVAGGSGELFF.

This clonotype was recorded at least ten times. The chain links TRBV7-2 to TRBJ2-5; no reliable D call. CDR3 length equals 12 residues. V lost 4 bases to trimming and J lost 3 bases, with 6 bases between them. Germline CDR1 reads SGHTA; CDR2 reads FQGNSA. CDR3 loop: CASSSTKETQYF. For the CDR3, the DNA is TGTGCCAGCAGCTCCACCAAAGAGACCCAGTACTTC.

The V and J genes are TRBV10-3 and TRBJ2-7; 8 nucleotides agree with TRBD1. CDR1 and CDR2 from the germline V gene are ENHRY and SYGVKD. With V trimmed by 4 bases and J by 3 bases, 2 bases remained unmatched. The CDR3 runs 13 residues. In nucleotides, the CDR3 is TGTGCCATCAGTGCGGACAGGGTCTACGAGCAGTACTTC. Translated, it gives CAISADRVYEQYF.

This clonotype was counted between two and nine times. The genes are TRBV24-1 and TRBJ1-1; D uncertain. Germline V gene lookup returns CDR1 KGHDR and CDR2 SFDVKD. There are 12 residues in the CDR3. The germline V and J ends were trimmed by 7 bases and 4 bases, with 9 bases remaining between them. The CDR3 region is CATRQWATEAFF. The CDR3 nucleotides are TGTGCCACCAGGCAATGGGCCACTGAAGCTTTCTTT.

The chain links TRBV9 to TRBJ1-6; 7 bases match TRBD1. The germline CDR1 and CDR2 sequences are SGDLS and YYNGEE. V shed 2 bases and J 7 bases; nucleotides not matched to a gene: 3. This CDR3 spans 14 amino acids. The DNA for the CDR3 is TGTGCCAGCAGCGTCCGGGACAGCAATTCACCCCTCCACTTT. Translation gives CASSVRDSNSPLHF.

The rearrangement joins TRBV10-3 to TRBJ2-7; D might be TRBD1 (5 bases). The CDR3 is 12 residues long. Germline V CDR1 and CDR2: ENHRY, SYGVKD. Trimming pared 6 bases from V and 3 bases from J, leaving 9 bases between. The CDR3 reads CAIRRQNYEQYV. For the CDR3, the DNA is TGTGCCATCAGGAGACAGAACTACGAGCAGTACGTC.

This clonotype turned up a few times. The chain joins TRBV11-2 to TRBJ2-7; D not resolved. Germline loops: CDR1 SGHAT, CDR2 FQNNGV. The CDR3 runs 13 residues. V lost 0 bases to trimming and J lost 4 bases, with 7 bases between them. The CDR3 sequence is CASSLEVGYEQYF. In nucleotides, the CDR3 is TGTGCCAGCAGCTTAGAGGTGGGATACGAGCAGTACTTC. Variable domain in full (rest from reference TRBV11-2 and TRBJ2-7): EAGVAQSPRYKIIEKRQSVAFWCNPISGHATLYWYQQILGQGPKLLIQFQNNGVVDDSQLPKDRFSAERLKGVDSTLKIQPAKLEDSAVYLCASSLEVGYEQYFGPGTRLTVT.

The chain combines TRBV29-1 with TRBJ1-1; D uncertain. The germline V gene has CDR1 SQVTM and CDR2 ANQGSEA. Trimming cost V 6 bases and J 6 bases, with 11 bases left between them. The CDR3 is 11 residues long. In nucleotides, the CDR3 is TGCAGCGTCAAAGTTGGGGCTGAAGCTTTCTTT. Translation: CSVKVGAEAFF.

This clonotype showed up just a few times. The rearrangement links TRBV20-1 to TRBJ2-2; TRBD2 matches at 9 bases. Germline V lookup: CDR1 DFQATT, CDR2 SNEGSKA (reference sequence). The trim removed 6 bases at V and 6 bases at J, leaving 11 bases unmatched. The CDR3 loop spans 15 amino acids. The CDR3 DNA reads TGCAGTGCCCCGAGGGCGGGGGGGCCCGCCGGGGAGCTGTTTTTT. Translated, it gives CSAPRAGGPAGELFF.